This TCR beta chain was observed in a study of cytomegalovirus exposure and HLA in healthy donors. Study background: A data release that came early held approximately 85 million unique TCRs from HLA-typed donors. Study-level results: The authors later found most CMV-associated TCR beta chains appeared HLA-restricted. Rarity held for most TCR sequences, but there were some public TCRs that occurred in many donors. Solely CMV serostatus was available to characterize immune exposure.

Unmatched junction bases numbered 9, after V lost 5 bases and J lost 2 bases. The CDR3 covers 16 residues. Germline lookup yields CDR1 SGHTA and CDR2 FQGNSA. Primers: 60 Vbeta forward and 13 Jbeta reverse. This table comes from immunoSEQ multiplex PCR, and its TCRdb copy is limited to in-frame clones, with some not included. The table lists 150,000 to 200,000 clones. In regard to this clone: What it binds is unknown.

V is TRBV7-2 and J is TRBJ2-3, with 8 bases fitting TRBD2. The sequence was obtained from a woman aged 60 to 75 in good health and CMV-seronegative. The sample comprised PBMCs. Here the CDR3 reads CASSPSLAEITDTQYF. CDR3 bases: TGTGCCAGCAGCCCCTCACTAGCGGAAATCACAGATACGCAGTATTTT.